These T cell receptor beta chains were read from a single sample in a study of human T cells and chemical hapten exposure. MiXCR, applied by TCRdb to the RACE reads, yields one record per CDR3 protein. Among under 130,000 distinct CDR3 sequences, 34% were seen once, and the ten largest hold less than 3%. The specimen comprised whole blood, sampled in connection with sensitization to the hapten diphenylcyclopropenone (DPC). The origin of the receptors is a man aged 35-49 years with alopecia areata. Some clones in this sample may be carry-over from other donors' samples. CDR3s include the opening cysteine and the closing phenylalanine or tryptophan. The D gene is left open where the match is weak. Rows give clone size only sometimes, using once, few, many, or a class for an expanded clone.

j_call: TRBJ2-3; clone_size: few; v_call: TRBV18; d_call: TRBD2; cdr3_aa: CASSPKAGVGTDTQYF; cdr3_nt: TGTGCCAGCTCACCAAAGGCGGGAGTGGGAACAGATACGCAGTATTTT
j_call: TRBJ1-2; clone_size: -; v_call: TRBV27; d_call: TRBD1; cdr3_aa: CASSSMGQGPLSYGYTF; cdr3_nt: TGTGCCAGCAGTTCGATGGGACAGGGGCCCCTTTCCTATGGCTACACCTTC
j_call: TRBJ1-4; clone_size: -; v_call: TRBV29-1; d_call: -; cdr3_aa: CSVEGGGEKLFF; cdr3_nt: TGCAGCGTGGAGGGGGGAGGTGAAAAACTGTTTTTT
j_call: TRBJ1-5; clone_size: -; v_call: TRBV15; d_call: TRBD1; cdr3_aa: CATSSPGQGTQPQHF; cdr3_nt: TGTGCCACCAGCAGTCCGGGACAGGGTACTCAGCCCCAGCATTTT
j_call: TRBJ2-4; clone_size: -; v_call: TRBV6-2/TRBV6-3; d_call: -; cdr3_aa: CASSYPENIQYF; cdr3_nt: TGTGCCAGCAGTTACCCGGAAAACATTCAGTACTTC
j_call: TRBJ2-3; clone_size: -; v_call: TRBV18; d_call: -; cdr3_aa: CASSRDLGSADTQYF; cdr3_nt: TGTGCCAGCTCACGAGATCTGGGGAGCGCAGATACGCAGTATTTT
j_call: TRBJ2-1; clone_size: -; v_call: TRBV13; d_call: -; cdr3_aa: CASSLSTYNEQFF; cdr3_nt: TGTGCCAGCAGCTTATCTACGTACAATGAGCAGTTCTTC
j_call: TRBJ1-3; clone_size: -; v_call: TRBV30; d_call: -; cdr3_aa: CAWSPLRPGNTIYF; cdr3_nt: TGTGCCTGGTCCCCTCTCCGGCCTGGAAACACCATATATTTT
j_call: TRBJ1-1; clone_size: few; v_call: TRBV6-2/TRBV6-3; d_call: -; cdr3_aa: CASSYPGRTEAFF; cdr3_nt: TGTGCCAGCAGTTACCCAGGACGAACTGAAGCTTTCTTT
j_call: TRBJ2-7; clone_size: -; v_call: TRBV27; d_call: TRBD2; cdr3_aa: CASSSRFPSGRNYEQYF; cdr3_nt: TGTGCCAGCAGTTCTCGTTTCCCTAGCGGGAGAAACTACGAGCAGTACTTC
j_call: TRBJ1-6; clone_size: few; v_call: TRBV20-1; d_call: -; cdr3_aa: CSASAVPGSTYNSPLHF; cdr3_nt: TGCAGTGCTAGCGCGGTCCCCGGTAGCACCTATAATTCACCCCTCCACTTT
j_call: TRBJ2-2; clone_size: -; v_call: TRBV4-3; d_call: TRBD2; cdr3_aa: CASSQDTSGSKTGELFF; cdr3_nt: TGCGCCAGCAGCCAAGATACCAGCGGGAGTAAGACCGGGGAGCTGTTTTTT
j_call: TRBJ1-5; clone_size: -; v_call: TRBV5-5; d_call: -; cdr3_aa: CASSWTQGNQPQHF; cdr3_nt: TGTGCCAGCAGCTGGACGCAGGGCAATCAGCCCCAGCATTTT
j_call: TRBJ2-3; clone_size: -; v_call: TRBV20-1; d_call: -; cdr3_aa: CSASRDSSTDTQYF; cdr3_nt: TGCAGTGCTAGCCGGGACTCTAGCACAGATACGCAGTATTTT
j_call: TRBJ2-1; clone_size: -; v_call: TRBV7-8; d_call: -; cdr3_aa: CASSSHRTLYNEQFF; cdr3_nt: TGTGCCAGCAGCTCCCATCGGACCCTTTACAATGAGCAGTTCTTC
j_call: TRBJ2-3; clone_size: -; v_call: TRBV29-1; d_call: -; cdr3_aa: CSVVALPDTQYF; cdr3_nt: TGCAGCGTTGTCGCCCTACCAGATACGCAGTATTTT